This T cell receptor (beta chain) emerged from a study of T cell changes during pregnancy in multiple sclerosis. Libraries were prepared by immunoSEQ multiplex PCR; TCRdb keeps only in-frame clonotypes and omits some of them. The sample holds fewer than 45,000 clones, around 93% seen once. The V gene lost 2 bases and the J gene lost 7 bases, with 15 bases spanning the gap. The CDR3 runs to 15 residues. Per the germline V gene, CDR1 is MNHEY and CDR2 is SMNVEV (reference sequence). The chain carries TRBV27 and TRBJ2-1, with a possible D match to TRBD2 (5 bases). This TCR was sampled from a female donor with multiple sclerosis, enrolled in a pregnancy study. The input for sequencing was CD8+ T cells from peripheral blood mononuclear cells, taken in the third trimester of pregnancy. CDR3 amino acids: CASSLMSGSWNEQFF. The CDR3 coding sequence is TGTGCCAGCAGTTTAATGAGCGGTTCATGGAATGAGCAGTTCTTC.